Listed below are T cell receptor beta chains from one sample, sequenced in a study of cytomegalovirus exposure and HLA in healthy donors. Sequenced by immunoSEQ multiplex PCR; TCRdb stores in-frame clones only, minus some. The sample has 100,000 to 150,000 clones, approximately 75% seen once; the top ten hold over 2.5%. Sequenced input: PBMCs. These receptors all come from a woman in her forties or fifties in good health and CMV-seronegative. Both conserved end residues are part of each CDR3. D genes are given only for firm matches. Not every row has a clone size; where given, it reads once, few, many or a size class.

abundance,j_gene,d_gene,v_gene,CDR3aa,CDR3nt
.,TRBJ1-1,.,TRBV30,CAWSPQGNTEAFF,TGTGCCTGGAGTCCCCAGGGGAACACTGAAGCTTTCTTT
few,TRBJ1-5,TRBD1,TRBV2,CASRARDRGIYSNQPQHF,TGTGCCAGCAGAGCCCGGGACAGGGGGATCTATAGCAATCAGCCCCAGCATTTT
.,TRBJ2-7,.,TRBV14,CASSQDRASRYEQYF,TGTGCCAGCAGCCAAGATCGGGCTAGCAGGTACGAGCAGTACTTC
.,TRBJ2-5,TRBD2,TRBV5-1,CASSWGTSGQETQYF,TGCGCCAGCAGCTGGGGGACTAGCGGGCAAGAGACCCAGTACTTC
.,TRBJ1-1,.,TRBV5-8,CASSLARWTEAFF,TGTGCCAGCAGCTTGGCCCGGTGGACTGAAGCTTTCTTT
.,TRBJ1-2,.,TRBV6-5,CASSFPGFGYTF,TGTGCCAGCAGTTTCCCAGGGTTTGGCTACACCTTC
.,TRBJ2-1,.,TRBV30,CAWSIVSGSNEQFF,TGTGCCTGGAGTATCGTTAGCGGCAGCAATGAGCAGTTCTTC
.,TRBJ2-3,TRBD2,TRBV28,CASLSGRAGADTQYF,TGTGCCAGTCTAAGCGGGAGGGCGGGCGCAGATACGCAGTATTTT
.,TRBJ2-7,TRBD2,TRBV7-2,CASSPGWREGSYEQYF,TGTGCCAGCAGCCCCGGCTGGCGGGAGGGCTCCTACGAGCAGTACTTC
.,TRBJ1-1,TRBD1,TRBV7-9,CASSPRQGVNTEAFF,TGTGCCAGCAGCCCCAGACAGGGGGTGAACACTGAAGCTTTCTTT
.,TRBJ2-4,.,TRBV7-2,CASSRTGPLAKNIQYF,TGTGCCAGCAGCCGAACAGGACCTTTAGCCAAAAACATTCAGTACTTC
.,TRBJ1-3,.,TRBV10-3,CAISGRRDTIYF,TGTGCCATCAGTGGCCGGAGGGACACCATATATTTT
few,TRBJ1-4,.,TRBV7-2,CASSSLPTNEKLFF,TGTGCCAGCAGCTCACTACCCACTAATGAAAAACTGTTTTTT
.,TRBJ1-1,TRBD1,TRBV7-3,CASSTGQGTTEAFF,TGTGCCAGCAGCACCGGACAGGGGACCACTGAAGCTTTCTTT
.,TRBJ2-3,.,TRBV7-3,CASSLRQATDTQYF,TGTGCCAGCAGCTTACGTCAGGCCACAGATACGCAGTATTTT
.,TRBJ1-1,TRBD1,TRBV27,CASSLSRDRGGNTEAFF,TGTGCCAGCAGTCTTTCTCGGGACAGGGGAGGCAACACTGAAGCTTTCTTT
.,TRBJ1-5,.,TRBV20-1,CSVNGDQPQHF,TGCAGTGTTAACGGTGATCAGCCCCAGCATTTT
few,TRBJ2-5,.,TRBV6-5,CASSYSGRRKETQYF,TGTGCCAGCAGTTACTCGGGCCGTCGAAAAGAGACCCAGTACTTC
.,TRBJ2-7,TRBD1,TRBV28,CASSLSPGQGIEQYF,TGTGCCAGCAGTTTGTCCCCGGGACAGGGTATCGAGCAGTACTTC
.,TRBJ1-1,.,TRBV28,CASTYGNTEAFF,TGTGCCAGCACCTATGGGAACACTGAAGCTTTCTTT
.,TRBJ2-1,.,TRBV19,CASSPLDSGNYNEQFF,TGTGCCAGTAGCCCCCTGGATAGCGGCAACTACAATGAGCAGTTCTTC
.,TRBJ2-1,TRBD1,TRBV7-9,CASSPGTDSYNEQFF,TGTGCCAGCAGCCCTGGGACAGACTCCTACAATGAGCAGTTCTTC
.,TRBJ2-7,TRBD2,TRBV29-1,CSVDPAGEVHEQYF,TGCAGCGTTGATCCTGCGGGAGAGGTCCACGAGCAGTACTTC
few,TRBJ2-2,TRBD2,TRBV4-3,CASSRGAGVVPGELFF,TGCGCCAGCAGCCGCGGGGCGGGAGTCGTGCCCGGGGAGCTGTTTTTT
.,TRBJ1-2,TRBD1,TRBV28,CASSLRAGGSVYGYTF,TGTGCCAGCAGTTTAAGGGCAGGGGGTTCCGTCTATGGCTACACCTTC
.,TRBJ2-5,.,TRBV5-1,CASSLEVPGETQYF,TGCGCCAGCAGCTTGGAAGTCCCAGGAGAGACCCAGTACTTC
.,TRBJ2-5,TRBD2,TRBV19,CASSSGGLQETQYF,TGTGCCAGTAGTTCGGGAGGATTACAAGAGACCCAGTACTTC
.,TRBJ2-3,TRBD1,TRBV5-1,CASSETGGTDTQYF,TGCGCCAGCAGCGAGACAGGGGGCACAGATACGCAGTATTTT
.,TRBJ2-1,TRBD2,TRBV9,CASSFEDGRALGEQFF,TGTGCCAGCAGCTTCGAGGACGGGAGGGCCCTCGGTGAGCAGTTCTTC
.,TRBJ2-7,.,TRBV7-2,CASSPSEVYEQYF,TGTGCCAGCAGCCCCTCAGAGGTGTACGAGCAGTACTTC